A single sample is the source of the 4 T cell receptor beta chains below, sequenced in a study of blood T cell repertoires in COVID-19. The method was immunoSEQ multiplex PCR; TCRdb's version includes in-frame clones alone and lacks a portion of them. The data show some 140,000 clones, 84% seen once. Source material: PBMCs or T cells enriched from blood (not recorded which). These receptors came from a man in his forties with acute COVID-19.

This clone was picked up a small number of times. The chain employs TRBV4-2 and TRBJ2-2; 11 nucleotides align to TRBD2. V gave up 1 base and J gave up 4 bases; unmatched junction bases: 2. The CDR3 totals 16 residues. The germline V gene encodes CDR1 LGHNA and CDR2 YNFKEQ. The CDR3, as DNA: TGTGCCAGCAGCCAAGTCGGGACTAGCGGCACCGGGGAGCTGTTTTTT. This sequence encodes CASSQVGTSGTGELFF.

In its sample, this clone was seen a few times. The chain has TRBV7-9 and TRBJ2-7; 10 positions agree with TRBD1. There are 13 residues in the CDR3. V gave up 6 bases and J gave up 5 bases; unmatched junction bases: 4. CDR1 is SEHNR, CDR2 FQNEAQ, per germline (reference sequence). The CDR3 nucleotides are TGTGCCAGCAGTTCCGACAGGGGGCACGAGCAGTACTTC. This encodes CASSSDRGHEQYF.

The chain recombines TRBV24-1 with TRBJ2-5; TRBD1 aligns across 9 bases. The CDR3 consists of 16 residues. Germline assignment: CDR1 KGHDR and CDR2 SFDVKD. V gave up 1 base and J gave up 4 bases; unmatched junction bases: 6. CDR3 sequence: CATSDLSQGAGETQYF. The CDR3 DNA sequence: TGTGCCACCAGTGATTTATCACAGGGGGCAGGAGAGACCCAGTACTTC.

The chain couples TRBV11-3 to TRBJ2-1, with 13 bases matching TRBD2. The CDR3 consists of 16 residues. Trimming cost V 5 bases and J 6 bases; bases outside gene matches: 7. CDR1 is SGHNT and CDR2 is YENEEA in the germline V gene. DNA of the CDR3: TGTGCCAGCAGCATTGGACTAGCGGGAGTTGGCAATGAGCAGTTCTTC. Its protein is CASSIGLAGVGNEQFF.